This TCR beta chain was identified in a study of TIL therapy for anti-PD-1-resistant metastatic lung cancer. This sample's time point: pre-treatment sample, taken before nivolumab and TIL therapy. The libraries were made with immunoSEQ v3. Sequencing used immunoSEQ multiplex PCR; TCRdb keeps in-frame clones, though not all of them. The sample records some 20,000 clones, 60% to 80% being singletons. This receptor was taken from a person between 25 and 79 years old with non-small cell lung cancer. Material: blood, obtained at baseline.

The CDR3 nucleotides are TGTGCCAGCAGGCGGACTAGCGGGAACAATGAGCAGTTCTTC. Its translation: CASRRTSGNNEQFF. The chain employs TRBV27 and TRBJ2-1; the match to TRBD2 covers 12 bases. V lost 6 bases, J lost 5 bases, and 2 bases stayed unmatched. Germline V lookup: CDR1 MNHEY, CDR2 SMNVEV (reference sequence). This CDR3 has 14 residues.